A single sample is the source of the 23 T cell receptor beta chains below, sequenced in a study of T cells in Graves' hyperthyroidism and ophthalmopathy. The investigators amplified TCR beta CDR3 regions from RNA transcripts. TCR CDR3 regions were first amplified by RT-PCR with HTBI primers. TCRdb passed the multiplex PCR reads through MiXCR, listing each CDR3 protein once. The repertoire has 600,000 to 650,000 distinct CDR3 sequences, about a fifth of them found once; the top ten carry roughly a third. Sequencing input: blood. Receptors originate from a man aged 25-45 years with Graves' ophthalmopathy.

This clonotype turned up a few times. The rearrangement links TRBV6-5 to TRBJ2-7, with D perhaps matching TRBD1 (6 bases). The CDR3 length is 16 residues. The germline V gene has CDR1 MNHEY and CDR2 SVGAGI. V lost 3 bases, J lost 0 bases, and 15 bases lay in between. CDR3 sequence reads: CASSYWFGQNSYEQYF. As DNA, the CDR3 is TGTGCCAGCAGTTATTGGTTTGGACAGAACTCCTACGAGCAGTACTTC.

This clonotype was detected only a few times. A read error is possible here, since a much larger clone lies one base away. The V call is TRBV11-2, the J call TRBJ2-3; D is uncertain. The germline V and J ends were trimmed by 1 base and 1 base, with 6 bases remaining between them. CDR1 and CDR2 (germline): SGHAT, FQNNGV. The CDR3 spans 14 residues. The CDR3 DNA follows: TGTGCCAGCAGCTTAGTAGTGGGCACAGATACGCAGTATTTT. Its protein is CASSLVVGTDTQYF.

This clonotype was seen a handful of times. The chain has TRBV7-2 and TRBJ1-6, with TRBD1 matching 7 bases. V lost 5 bases, J lost 8 bases, and 9 bases stayed unmatched. This CDR3 is built from 15 residues. Germline V gene sequence: CDR1 SGHTA, CDR2 FQGNSA. The CDR3 nucleotides are TGTGCCAGCAGCACCGACAGGGCCGTTCATTCACCCCTCCACTTT. This encodes CASSTDRAVHSPLHF.

This clonotype has a count of ten or more. This chain uses TRBV7-2 with TRBJ2-7; D might be TRBD1 (5 bases). The CDR3 covers 15 residues. V lost 5 bases and J 0 bases, leaving 14 bases between the germline ends. Germline lookup yields CDR1 SGHTA and CDR2 FQGNSA. The CDR3 DNA sequence: TGTGCCAGCAGCCCCCAGAGGACACTCTCCTACGAGCAGTACTTC. The encoded protein is CASSPQRTLSYEQYF.

The CDR3: CASSTGTVRSYNEQFF. In DNA, the CDR3 is TGTGCCAGCAGTACAGGGACGGTGAGGTCCTACAATGAGCAGTTCTTC. V and J are TRBV6-1 and TRBJ2-1, with D possibly matching TRBD1 (6 bases). V shed 5 bases and J shed 1 base, with 15 bases lying between them. The CDR3 covers 16 residues. The germline V gene encodes CDR1 MNHNS and CDR2 SASEGT.

On this clonotype itself: This may arise from a read error, as a much more abundant clone is one base away. CDR3 bases: TGTTCCAGCTCACCACCGGTCGGGAGGGGAAATTCACCCCTCCACTTT. Residues: CSSSPPVGRGNSPLHF. The chain links TRBV18 to TRBJ1-6; weak D call: TRBD1 (5 bases). This CDR3 region has 16 residues. Germline CDR1 reads KGHSH; CDR2 reads LQKENI.

V and J are TRBV6-1 and TRBJ1-1, with 7 positions matching TRBD1. Germline V gene sequence: CDR1 MNHNS, CDR2 SASEGT. With V trimmed by 6 bases and J by 3 bases, 13 bases remained unmatched. This CDR3 is built from 16 residues. DNA of the CDR3: TGTGCCAGCAGACCAGTGTCCGGGACAGAAGACACTGAAGCTTTCTTT. This gives the protein CASRPVSGTEDTEAFF.

This chain uses TRBV29-1 with TRBJ2-5; 8 bases match TRBD2. Germline CDR1 SQVTM, CDR2 ANQGSEA. The V gene end was trimmed by 0 bases and the J gene end by 0 bases; junction bases not matched to a gene: 9. The length of the CDR3 is 17 residues. CDR3 sequence reads: CSVEDLREGMYQETQYF. In DNA, the CDR3 is TGCAGCGTTGAAGATCTTCGGGAGGGGATGTACCAAGAGACCCAGTACTTC.

This clonotype was picked up many times. The chain recombines TRBV3-1 with TRBJ1-6; TRBD1 matches 7 bases. Trimming removed 1 base from V and 13 bases from J; junction bases left unmatched: 10. The germline V gene has CDR1 LGHDT and CDR2 YNNKEL (reference sequence). This CDR3 comprises 15 residues. For the CDR3, the DNA is TGTGCCAGCAGCCAAGCCGACAGGGACCTATCTCCCCTCCACTTT. This gives the protein CASSQADRDLSPLHF.

The chain is built from TRBV7-9 and TRBJ2-1; 7 bases are shared with TRBD2. Per germline, CDR1 SEHNR and CDR2 FQNEAQ (reference sequence). This CDR3 region has 14 residues. V lost 6 bases and J lost 7; bases outside the gene matches: 9. This CDR3 reads CASSSLAGENEQFF. CDR3 DNA sequence: TGTGCCAGCAGTTCGTTGGCGGGAGAGAATGAGCAGTTCTTC. The variable domain in full, completed from reference TRBV7-9 and TRBJ2-1, reads DTGVSQNPRHKITKRGQNVTFRCDPISEHNRLYWYRQTLGQGPEFLTYFQNEAQLEKSRLLSDRFSAERPKGSFSTLEIQRTEQGDSAMYLCASSSLAGENEQFFGPGTRLTVL.

The CDR3 sequence: CASSNTNEQFF. The CDR3, as DNA: TGTGCCAGCAGTAACACCAATGAGCAGTTCTTC. This sequence joins TRBV7-9 and TRBJ2-1; D call uncertain. V lost 6 bases and J lost 6, with 6 bases in between. This CDR3 comprises 11 residues. Germline CDR1 SEHNR, CDR2 FQNEAQ (reference sequence). The full variable domain, completed using reference TRBV7-9 and TRBJ2-1, is DTGVSQNPRHKITKRGQNVTFRCDPISEHNRLYWYRQTLGQGPEFLTYFQNEAQLEKSRLLSDRFSAERPKGSFSTLEIQRTEQGDSAMYLCASSNTNEQFFGPGTRLTVL.

The sample holds many counts of this clonotype. This chain links TRBV28 with TRBJ2-5; unclear D gene. Germline CDR1 MDHEN, CDR2 SYDVKM. The CDR3 covers 14 residues. V shed 5 bases and J shed 3 bases, with 13 bases lying between them. As DNA, the CDR3 is TGTGCCAGCAGTCCCCACTTGTCTAAAGAGACCCAGTACTTC. It specifies CASSPHLSKETQYF.

This clonotype has only a few counts. The V and J genes are TRBV18 and TRBJ1-6, with a weak D call TRBD1 (6 bases). CDR1 KGHSH and CDR2 LQKENI come from the germline V gene. This CDR3 contains 15 residues. The V end lost 6 bases, the J end lost 5 bases, and 14 bases lay between the germline ends. This chain's CDR3 is CASSLQGSNNSPLHF. The CDR3 DNA follows: TGTGCCAGCTCTTTACAGGGATCCAATAATTCACCCCTCCACTTT.

As to this clonotype: A much larger clone sits a single nucleotide away, making a read error possible. This chain joins TRBV7-2 and TRBJ2-3, with D maybe TRBD2 (5 bases). Germline V lookup: CDR1 SGHTA, CDR2 FQGNSA. CDR3 size: 14 residues. Trimming cost V 4 bases and J 3 bases, with 11 bases left between them. The CDR3 reads CTSSSSGTTDTQYF. In DNA, the CDR3 is TGTACCAGCAGCTCGAGCGGAACGACAGATACGCAGTATTTT.

The rearrangement uses TRBV30 and TRBJ1-1; TRBD1 matches at 8 bases. This CDR3 has 14 residues. Trimming cost V 3 bases and J 10 bases; bases outside gene matches: 13. The V gene's germline CDR1 is GTSNPN and CDR2 SVGIG (reference sequence). The CDR3 spells CAWSPGGGGAGAFF. Written as DNA, the CDR3 is TGTGCCTGGAGCCCAGGGGGCGGAGGAGCTGGAGCTTTCTTT.

In this sample, this clonotype turned up once. The final CDR3 position lacks the conserved phenylalanine or tryptophan, pointing to a likely read error. The chain joins TRBV7-9 to TRBJ2-1; 10 positions agree with TRBD2. Germline CDR1 and CDR2: SEHNR and FQNEAQ (reference sequence). The CDR3 contains 17 residues. Trimming at V came to 2 bases and at J to 5 bases, leaving 9 bases not matched to a gene. The CDR3 coding sequence is TGTGCCAGCAGCTTACCACCTAGCGGGAGAATCCACAATGAGCAGTTCCTC. Translation gives CASSLPPSGRIHNEQFL.

J is TRBJ2-4 and V is TRBV5-1; the D gene is possibly TRBD2 (7 bases). CDR1 is SGHRS, CDR2 YFSETQ, per germline. V gave up 0 bases and J gave up 6 bases, with 16 bases separating them. The CDR3 runs to 16 residues. CDR3 sequence reads: CASSLAPGGGGNIQYF. DNA of the CDR3: TGCGCCAGCAGCTTGGCCCCGGGGGGCGGGGGAAACATTCAGTACTTC. Full variable domain (rest looked up from reference TRBV5-1 and TRBJ2-4): KAGVTQTPRYLIKTRGQQVTLSCSPISGHRSVSWYQQTPGQGLQFLFEYFSETQRNKGNFPGRFSGRQFSNSRSEMNVSTLELGDSALYLCASSLAPGGGGNIQYFGAGTRLSVL.

This chain links TRBV27 with TRBJ2-2; D possibly corresponds to TRBD1 (6 bases). The germline gives CDR1 MNHEY, CDR2 SMNVEV (reference sequence). V shed 5 bases and J shed 4 bases, with 11 bases lying between them. The CDR3 runs to 14 residues. CDR3 in DNA: TGTGCCAGCAGTATACTAGGGGGCACCGGGGAGCTGTTTTTT. It is translated as CASSILGGTGELFF.

This clonotype appeared a few times. V gene TRBV24-1 combines with J gene TRBJ2-5, with TRBD2 matching 10 bases. The CDR3 has 16 amino acids. Germline assignment: CDR1 KGHDR and CDR2 SFDVKD. The V gene end was trimmed by 1 base and the J gene end by 4 bases; junction bases not matched to a gene: 5. The CDR3 reads CATSDLASGRRETQYF. The CDR3 region has the DNA TGTGCCACCAGTGATTTAGCTAGCGGGAGAAGAGAGACCCAGTACTTC.

This clonotype was counted between two and nine times. The chain links TRBV4-1 to TRBJ1-4, with a weak D call TRBD1 (6 bases). CDR3 length: 15 amino acids. Germline V gene lookup returns CDR1 MGHRA and CDR2 YSYEKL. Between the trimmed V and J ends, which lost 6 bases and 3 bases, there was a span of 14 bases. The CDR3 sequence is CASRLLGAANEKLFF. Here the CDR3 DNA reads TGCGCCAGCAGGCTGTTGGGGGCAGCTAATGAAAAACTGTTTTTT.

A few counts support this clonotype. The chain couples TRBV6-1 to TRBJ2-7; perhaps D is TRBD1 or TRBD2 (5 bases each). Germline CDR1 reads MNHNS; CDR2 reads SASEGT. V was trimmed by 5 bases and J by 2 bases, leaving 13 bases between them. This CDR3 contains 14 residues. CDR3 in DNA: TGTGCCAGCAGTCAACGGGACCGAACCTACGAGCAGTACTTC. Amino acid sequence: CASSQRDRTYEQYF.

This clonotype was detected only a few times. V and J are TRBV27 and TRBJ1-5; tentatively, D is TRBD1 (6 bases). The germline V gene encodes CDR1 MNHEY and CDR2 SMNVEV (reference sequence). This CDR3 has 17 residues. V dropped 5 bases and J dropped 7 bases, with 24 bases sitting between them. The CDR3 sequence: CASSLTGLGAHRQPQHF. CDR3 coding DNA: TGTGCCAGCAGTCTCACAGGGCTGGGGGCCCACAGGCAGCCCCAGCATTTT.

This chain uses TRBV2 with TRBJ2-5; 7 bases match TRBD1. V was clipped by 6 bases and J by 6 bases; unmatched bases: 7. This CDR3 spans 13 amino acids. Germline CDR1 and CDR2: SNHLY and FYNNEI. Here the CDR3 reads CASRPTGVQTQYF. The DNA of the CDR3 is TGTGCCAGCAGACCCACAGGGGTTCAGACCCAGTACTTC.